This T cell receptor beta chain came from a study of tumor-infiltrating lymphocytes in primary liver carcinoma. About this clonotype itself: Its cognate antigen is unknown. At one boundary the junction diverges from the germline segment, which might be a read error.

The CDR3 length is 13 residues. CDR1 is SGHAT, CDR2 FQNNGV, per germline. Unsorted whole blood yielded the blood RNA, and germline DNA was also extracted. Patients were chronically HBV-infected and treatment-naive. Findings and caveats of the study: Relative to tumor region pairs, the tumor-adjacent and tumor-blood pairs showed overlap that was lower.

The authors made TCR beta cDNA from about 500 ng total RNA with a constant-region primer. Researchers made the TCR beta libraries by running three nested multiplex PCR rounds with slightly modified ARM-PCR. The first two PCR rounds, roughly 11 cycles each, used TRBV1-TRBV30 forward primers and a C-beta reverse primer. Each CDR3 protein gets one entry after TCRdb re-called the multiplex PCR reads with MiXCR. Here the sample spans more than 150,000 distinct CDR3 sequences, 50% to 75% being singletons. Sequencing used peripheral blood. The sequence came from a man aged 40-49 years with primary liver carcinoma and hepatitis B virus infection. This chain connects TRBV11-2 to TRBJ1-2; D is possibly TRBD1 (5 bases). CDR3: CVSSLAGNSGYIF. The CDR3 DNA follows: TGTGTCAGCAGCTTAGCAGGGAATTCTGGCTACATCTTC. Full variable domain (rest looked up from reference TRBV11-2 and TRBJ1-2): EAGVAQSPRYKIIEKRQSVAFWCNPISGHATLYWYQQILGQGPKLLIQFQNNGVVDDSQLPKDRFSAERLKGVDSTLKIQPAKLEDSAVYLCVSSLAGNSGYIFGSGTRLTVV.